The text below deals with one T cell receptor beta chain. The assay was immunoSEQ multiplex PCR, and TCRdb's table has in-frame clones only and misses some. This table has fewer than 100,000 clones, 93% appearing once. The CDR3 has 16 amino acids. With 10 bases clipped from V and 6 bases from J, the junction kept 14 bases outside the gene matches. Germline V CDR1 and CDR2: SNHLY, FYNNEI. This specimen comes from a study of human versus mouse CDR3 diversity and MHC coevolution. Source material: naive CD4+ T cells from blood. Sample subset: CD45RO-negative CD62L-positive naive CD4 T cells. The sequence was obtained from a person aged 30 to 69 in good health. The chain couples TRBV2 to TRBJ2-3, with 12 nucleotides matching TRBD2. The CDR3 reads CAIPSATSGSIDTQYF. The CDR3 region has the DNA TGTGCCATCCCTTCCGCGACTAGCGGGAGTATTGATACGCAGTATTTT.